This T cell receptor beta chain is from a study of OX40 agonist ivuxolimab in advanced cancers. Study-wide results and limits: On average, a greater number of expanded clones characterised CD8+ T cells relative to CD4+.

V gave up 5 bases and J gave up 7 bases, with 12 bases separating them. The CDR3 runs to 13 residues. From germline, CDR1 is SEHNR and CDR2 FQNEAQ (reference sequence). People who had autoimmune disease history or systemic immunosuppression were excluded. As for this clone: The antigen is unknown.

Using immunoSEQ multiplex PCR, the repertoire was profiled, and TCRdb retains in-frame clones only, with some absent. The table includes over 8,000 clones, about 87% detected once. The V and J genes are TRBV7-9 and TRBJ1-5; TRBD1 might be the D (6 bases). This TCR derives from an adult with an advanced solid tumor such as melanoma, head and neck, liver or kidney cancer. The sequencing here drew on CD4+ or CD8+ T cells sorted from blood, taken in a trial of the OX40 agonist ivuxolimab. CDR3 loop: CASSAQGSQPQHF. The CDR3 region has the DNA TGTGCCAGCAGCGCACAGGGTTCCCAGCCCCAGCATTTT.